The 29 T cell receptor beta chains below were found in one sample sequenced in a study of blood T cell repertoires in COVID-19. Only in-frame clones appear in the TCRdb table, and some are missing; sequencing was by immunoSEQ multiplex PCR. The sample lists about 270,000 clones; roughly 88% were seen once. What was sequenced was peripheral blood. The receptors originated from a woman older than 75 with COVID-19, enrolled during active disease.

The gene calls are TRBV4-3 and TRBJ2-2, with TRBD2 identical over 9 bases. This CDR3 spans 16 amino acids. Germline V gene data show CDR1 as LGHNA and CDR2 as YSLEER. J lost 2 bases, V lost 3 bases, and 4 bases had no gene match. This CDR3 reads CASSHPSGVNTGELFF. In nucleotides, the CDR3 is TGCGCCAGCAGCCATCCTAGCGGGGTAAACACCGGGGAGCTGTTTTTT.

The rearrangement joins TRBV5-1 to TRBJ1-6, with a weak D call TRBD1 (6 bases). Germline V gives CDR1 SGHRS, CDR2 YFSETQ. The CDR3 covers 15 residues. The ends were cut back, 7 bases at V and 7 bases at J, with 18 bases in the middle. The DNA of the CDR3 is TGCGCCAGCCAACTGGACAGTGCGTCAAATTCACCCCTCCACTTT. Protein sequence: CASQLDSASNSPLHF.

The chain combines TRBV5-6 with TRBJ2-3; D perhaps matches TRBD1 (5 bases). With 0 bases removed from V and 5 bases from J, the gap between germline ends came to 10 bases. The CDR3 length is 14 residues. CDR1 and CDR2 (germline): SGHDT, YYEEEE. The CDR3 DNA follows: TGTGCCAGCAGCTTGGCAGGGCACCGAGATACGCAGTATTTT. Amino acid sequence: CASSLAGHRDTQYF. Combining the CDR3 with reference TRBV5-6 and TRBJ2-3 gives the whole variable domain DAGVTQSPTHLIKTRGQQVTLRCSPKSGHDTVSWYQQALGQGPQFIFQYYEEEERQRGNFPDRFSGHQFPNYSSELNVNALLLGDSALYLCASSLAGHRDTQYFGPGTRLTVL.

V and J are TRBV30 and TRBJ1-4; maybe TRBD1 (5 bases). This CDR3 contains 14 residues. V was shortened by 0 bases and J by 7 bases, with 12 bases between the two germline ends. CDR1 and CDR2 from the germline V gene are GTSNPN and SVGIG (reference sequence). The DNA for the CDR3 is TGTGCCTGGAGTGTACAAGGGGCCCGTGAAAAACTGTTTTTT. Protein: CAWSVQGAREKLFF.

This rearrangement joins TRBV19 to TRBJ1-1, with D possibly being TRBD1 (6 bases). Trimming pared 4 bases from V and 3 bases from J, leaving 9 bases between. The CDR3 has 13 amino acids. CDR1 is LNHDA and CDR2 is SQIVND in the germline V gene (reference sequence). The CDR3 nucleotides are TGTGCCAGTAGTAGCGGACAGTACACTGAAGCTTTCTTT. Translation gives CASSSGQYTEAFF.

For the CDR3, the DNA is TGTGCCAGCAGCGAGGGGACAGCGGAAGAGACCCAGTACTTC. It yields the protein CASSEGTAEETQYF. J is TRBJ2-5 and V is TRBV5-6; 7 bases are shared with TRBD1. CDR1 and CDR2 (germline): SGHDT, YYEEEE. J lost 3 bases, V lost 4 bases, and 6 bases had no gene match. The CDR3 totals 14 residues.

The chain has TRBV11-2 and TRBJ1-2, with 7 bases that match TRBD1. The germline CDR1 and CDR2 sequences are SGHAT and FQNNGV. With V trimmed by 4 bases and J by 3 bases, 5 bases remained unmatched. The length of the CDR3 is 14 residues. CDR3 in amino acids: CASSSLGQHYGYTF. The DNA for the CDR3 is TGTGCCAGCAGCTCGTTGGGACAGCACTATGGCTACACCTTC.

The V and J genes are TRBV10-3 and TRBJ1-6; 10 positions agree with TRBD1. The length of the CDR3 is 14 residues. The V and J ends lost 11 bases and 7 bases, in that order; junction bases with no gene match: 8. Per germline, CDR1 ENHRY and CDR2 SYGVKD. CDR3 protein: CAVRDRGSNSPLHF. Here the CDR3 DNA reads TGTGCCGTCCGGGACAGGGGCTCCAATTCACCCCTCCACTTT.

The genes are TRBV19 and TRBJ1-1, with a weak D call TRBD1 (5 bases). Germline V gene lookup returns CDR1 LNHDA and CDR2 SQIVND (reference sequence). The CDR3 extends over 15 amino acids. V gave up 3 bases and J gave up 0 bases, with 11 bases separating them. The CDR3 protein is CASSMNRIMNTEAFF. CDR3 bases: TGTGCCAGTAGTATGAACAGGATTATGAACACTGAAGCTTTCTTT.

The chain combines TRBV10-3 with TRBJ2-7; D may be TRBD2 (6 bases). This CDR3 contains 16 residues. V gave up 2 bases and J gave up 0 bases, with 14 bases separating them. Germline V CDR1 and CDR2: ENHRY, SYGVKD. The CDR3 sequence is CAISETEGRSSYEQYV. CDR3 coding DNA: TGTGCCATCAGTGAGACGGAGGGCCGGAGCTCCTACGAGCAGTACGTC.

The chain uses TRBV18 and TRBJ2-5; D not resolved. The CDR3 covers 12 residues. The V end lost 3 bases, the J end lost 4 bases, and 6 bases lay between the germline ends. Looked up from germline, CDR1 is KGHSH and CDR2 is LQKENI. In DNA form, the CDR3 reads TGTGCCAGCTCACCTAGTGGAGAGACCCAGTACTTC. Its protein is CASSPSGETQYF.

The J gene is TRBJ1-3, the V gene TRBV5-1; D remains unclear. CDR1 and CDR2 (germline): SGHRS, YFSETQ. The CDR3 spans 16 residues. V shed 4 bases and J shed 0 bases, with 14 bases lying between them. The CDR3 region has the DNA TGCGCCAGCAGCGCAAACTTTAAGAGCTCTGGAAACACCATATATTTT. It is translated as CASSANFKSSGNTIYF. Complete variable domain (other parts from reference TRBV5-1 and TRBJ1-3): KAGVTQTPRYLIKTRGQQVTLSCSPISGHRSVSWYQQTPGQGLQFLFEYFSETQRNKGNFPGRFSGRQFSNSRSEMNVSTLELGDSALYLCASSANFKSSGNTIYFGEGSWLTVV.

The J gene is TRBJ2-3, the V gene TRBV7-2; 12 bases fit TRBD2. Germline V lookup: CDR1 SGHTA, CDR2 FQGNSA. The length of the CDR3 is 19 residues. V lost 4 bases and J lost 5; bases outside the gene matches: 16. CDR3 bases: TGTGCCAGCAGCTCCCTCGGGCGACTAGCGGGGGTACAACGAGATACGCAGTATTTT. It codes for CASSSLGRLAGVQRDTQYF.

This clone showed up just a few times. The V and J genes are TRBV5-5 and TRBJ1-1; D gene ambiguous. The CDR3 is made up of 13 amino acids. Trimming removed 1 base at V and 6 bases at J, with 10 bases between. Germline V gene data show CDR1 as SGHKS and CDR2 as YYEKEE (reference sequence). Here the CDR3 DNA reads TGTGCCAGCAGCTTGTTTCGGGGATCTGAAGCTTTCTTT. Protein: CASSLFRGSEAFF.

This sequence joins TRBV24-1 and TRBJ2-1; 8 nucleotides line up with TRBD1. In germline, CDR1 is KGHDR, CDR2 SFDVKD. The CDR3 length is 14 residues. V dropped 5 bases and J dropped 4; count of bases not matched to a gene: 3. CDR3 bases: TGTGCCACCAGTGCCAGGGGGCTTTACAATGAGCAGTTCTTC. This codes for CATSARGLYNEQFF.

The rearrangement links TRBV5-1 to TRBJ2-1, with TRBD2 matching over 8 bases. This CDR3 has 15 residues. V was pared by 4 bases and J by 3 bases, with 6 bases of the junction left unmatched. The germline gives CDR1 SGHRS, CDR2 YFSETQ. CDR3 sequence: CASSTGGGLYNEQFF. In DNA form, the CDR3 reads TGCGCCAGCAGCACCGGCGGGGGGCTCTACAATGAGCAGTTCTTC.

The rearrangement uses TRBV29-1 and TRBJ1-2, with 10 bases identical to TRBD1. Germline V gene data show CDR1 as SQVTM and CDR2 as ANQGSEA. V dropped 4 bases and J dropped 0; count of bases not matched to a gene: 5. This CDR3 spans 15 amino acids. CDR3 loop: CSVGGTGASNYGYTF. The DNA for the CDR3 is TGCAGCGTTGGGGGGACAGGGGCGTCTAACTATGGCTACACCTTC.

In nucleotides, the CDR3 is TGTGCCAGCAGTGAGACAGGGGGTAGGTGGGCTTTCTTT. It specifies CASSETGGRWAFF. J is TRBJ1-1 and V is TRBV6-1; the match to TRBD1 covers 9 bases. This CDR3 spans 13 amino acids. V shed 3 bases, J shed 11 bases, and the junction held 7 bases outside the gene matches. Germline lookup yields CDR1 MNHNS and CDR2 SASEGT.

The chain is built from TRBV19 and TRBJ1-4; weak D call: TRBD1 (5 bases). The V and J ends lost 5 bases and 0 bases respectively, with 16 bases between them. Germline V lookup: CDR1 LNHDA, CDR2 SQIVND (reference sequence). The CDR3 totals 17 residues. As DNA, the CDR3 is TGTGCCAGTAGTTCCGGGGGAGTGGAGCCAACTAATGAAAAACTGTTTTTT. Protein sequence: CASSSGGVEPTNEKLFF. Full variable domain (outside the CDR3, taken from reference TRBV19 and TRBJ1-4): DGGITQSPKYLFRKEGQNVTLSCEQNLNHDAMYWYRQDPGQGLRLIYYSQIVNDFQKGDIAEGYSVSREKKESFPLTVTSAQKNPTAFYLCASSSGGVEPTNEKLFFGSGTQLSVL.

The V gene is TRBV4-1, the J gene TRBJ2-3; D may be TRBD2 (5 bases). The CDR3 covers 20 residues. The V gene's germline CDR1 is MGHRA and CDR2 YSYEKL. Trimming took 4 bases from V and 0 from J, leaving 26 bases between them. CDR3 protein: CASSLLSRSDGDFSTDTQYF. The CDR3 DNA reads as TGCGCCAGCAGCCTACTCTCCCGCTCCGACGGGGATTTTAGCACAGATACGCAGTATTTT.

This chain uses TRBV2 with TRBJ1-3, with 12 bases that match TRBD1. V shed 11 bases, J shed 0 bases, and the junction held 8 bases outside the gene matches. Germline loops: CDR1 SNHLY, CDR2 FYNNEI. The CDR3 has 16 amino acids. The CDR3 is CAGDRGPLSSGNTIYF. The CDR3 bases are TGTGCCGGGGACAGGGGGCCGTTAAGCTCTGGAAACACCATATATTTT.

The chain has TRBV5-4 and TRBJ2-1, with TRBD1 as a possible D gene (6 bases). CDR3 length: 13 residues. V dropped 2 bases and J dropped 3 bases, with 6 bases sitting between them. Per the germline V gene, CDR1 is SGHNT and CDR2 is YYREEE (reference sequence). The DNA for the CDR3 is TGTGCCAGCAGCTTACAGGGCTACAATGAGCAGTTCTTC. It translates to CASSLQGYNEQFF.

The rearrangement joins TRBV9 to TRBJ2-2; D is undetermined. Germline CDR1 reads SGDLS; CDR2 reads YYNGEE. The CDR3 is 14 residues long. Trimming cost V 0 bases and J 6 bases, with 9 bases left between them. CDR3 in DNA: TGTGCCAGCAGCGTAGTTGGGCCCTCCGGGGAGCTGTTTTTT. It yields the protein CASSVVGPSGELFF.

The J gene is TRBJ2-7, the V gene TRBV27; 9 nucleotides match TRBD1. Germline loops: CDR1 MNHEY, CDR2 SMNVEV (reference sequence). The CDR3 has 15 amino acids. V lost 2 bases to trimming and J lost 2 bases; unmatched junction nucleotides: 4. CDR3 DNA: TGTGCCAGCAGTTTAACGGACAGGGGAACCTACGAGCAGTACTTC. It translates to CASSLTDRGTYEQYF.

This chain joins TRBV2 and TRBJ2-2; D not certain. V was trimmed by 11 bases and J by 6 bases, leaving 22 bases between them. Germline loops: CDR1 SNHLY, CDR2 FYNNEI. This CDR3 is built from 15 residues. The CDR3: CASLRDTSFAGELFF. CDR3 coding DNA: TGTGCCTCCTTAAGAGACACGTCGTTCGCCGGGGAGCTGTTTTTT.

The chain couples TRBV28 to TRBJ1-5; TRBD1 matches at 8 bases. Germline lookup yields CDR1 MDHEN and CDR2 SYDVKM. J lost 5 bases, V lost 2 bases, and 2 bases had no gene match. The CDR3 consists of 14 residues. The chain's CDR3 is CASSLQGAHQPQHF. In nucleotides, the CDR3 is TGTGCCAGCAGTTTACAGGGGGCCCATCAGCCCCAGCATTTT.

The rearrangement links TRBV7-9 to TRBJ1-5; 9 bases are shared with TRBD1. V shed 5 bases, J shed 6 bases, and the junction held 5 bases outside the gene matches. The CDR3 sequence is 14 residues long. In germline, CDR1 is SEHNR, CDR2 FQNEAQ (reference sequence). This chain's CDR3 is CASSQGQGIQPQHF. Here the CDR3 DNA reads TGTGCCAGCAGCCAAGGACAGGGGATTCAGCCCCAGCATTTT.

The chain recombines TRBV5-1 with TRBJ1-1, with D unclear. Trimming cost V 3 bases and J 0 bases, with 12 bases left between them. This CDR3 is built from 15 residues. Germline V gene lookup returns CDR1 SGHRS and CDR2 YFSETQ. This CDR3 reads CASSYESSMNTEAFF. As DNA, the CDR3 is TGCGCCAGCAGCTATGAGTCTAGCATGAACACTGAAGCTTTCTTT.

The chain has TRBV7-9 and TRBJ1-2; 9 positions agree with TRBD1. The V and J ends lost 4 bases and 8 bases, in that order; junction bases with no gene match: 11. The V gene's germline CDR1 is SEHNR and CDR2 FQNEAQ (reference sequence). The CDR3 has 15 amino acids. The CDR3 sequence is CASSSVTQGARGYTF. In nucleotides, the CDR3 is TGTGCCAGCAGCTCGGTGACACAGGGGGCTCGGGGCTACACCTTC.